This T cell receptor beta chain originates from a study of Tregs in tolerant kidney transplant recipients. The repertoire was sequenced with immunoSEQ multiplex PCR; TCRdb's copy has only in-frame clones and lacks some. The table lists 50,000 to 80,000 clones, roughly 98% of them singletons, with around 0.34% in the top ten. This clonotype was obtained from a human donor who received a combined kidney and bone marrow transplant. The sample consisted of Tregs from blood, taken before the transplant.

The CDR3 is CASSVALAGGTQETQYF. In DNA form, the CDR3 reads TGTGCCAGCAGCGTAGCACTAGCGGGAGGTACCCAAGAGACCCAGTACTTC. The V call is TRBV9, the J call TRBJ2-5; 12 bases match TRBD2. Trimming took 0 bases from V and 1 from J; bases not matched to a gene: 4. Germline CDR1 SGDLS, CDR2 YYNGEE. The CDR3 runs to 17 residues.